The next 6 T cell receptor beta chains were all read from a single sample in a study of blood T cell repertoires in COVID-19. TCRdb's copy holds only in-frame clones and misses some; the assay was immunoSEQ multiplex PCR. This sample carries 150,000 or so clones, roughly four fifths of them seen once, and the ten largest clones take about 19%. The specimen sequenced was peripheral blood. The origin of the receptors is a woman aged 80 or over with acute or convalescent COVID-19.

CDR3 bases: TGTGCCAGCAGCTTTTTCGACAGGGTGGTTCCCGGGGAGCTGTTTTTT. It translates to CASSFFDRVVPGELFF. V usage is TRBV5-6 and J usage is TRBJ2-2; 7 bases fit TRBD1. The CDR3 covers 16 residues. With 2 bases clipped from V and 6 bases from J, the junction kept 10 bases outside the gene matches. Germline lookup yields CDR1 SGHDT and CDR2 YYEEEE.

J is TRBJ2-7 and V is TRBV5-1, with D possibly matching TRBD2 (5 bases). V gave up 1 base and J gave up 3 bases, with 8 bases separating them. This CDR3 region has 13 residues. Looked up from germline, CDR1 is SGHRS and CDR2 is YFSETQ. CDR3: CASSLTSGYEQYF. CDR3 coding DNA: TGCGCCAGCAGCTTGACTAGTGGCTACGAGCAGTACTTC.

V is TRBV19 and J is TRBJ2-7, with TRBD1 matching 8 bases. This CDR3 region has 15 residues. After removal of 5 bases from V and 1 base from J, the junction contained 7 bases not matched to a gene. The germline V gene encodes CDR1 LNHDA and CDR2 SQIVND (reference sequence). The CDR3 reads CASSSQGADSYEQYF. The CDR3 DNA is TGTGCCAGTAGTTCTCAGGGGGCCGATTCCTACGAGCAGTACTTC.

The chain uses TRBV5-1 and TRBJ1-6; TRBD1 aligns across 7 bases. CDR1 and CDR2 from the germline V gene are SGHRS and YFSETQ. V lost 4 bases, J lost 11 bases, and 9 bases stayed unmatched. The CDR3 spans 14 residues. Here the CDR3 DNA reads TGCGCCAGCAGCGTGGAGGGACAGAGGACACCCCTCCACTTT. Amino acid sequence: CASSVEGQRTPLHF.

V gene TRBV7-8 combines with J gene TRBJ2-6; D perhaps matches TRBD1 (6 bases). The V and J ends lost 4 bases and 0 bases respectively, with 19 bases between them. Germline V gene data show CDR1 as SGHVS and CDR2 as FQNEAQ. This CDR3 comprises 19 residues. The CDR3 region has the DNA TGTGCCAGCAGCTCGCTTGCCATCGACAGGCCCTCTGGGGCCAACGTCCTGACTTTC. Its translation is CASSSLAIDRPSGANVLTF.

The genes are TRBV15 and TRBJ1-4; 8 bases agree with TRBD1. This CDR3 region has 13 residues. Germline V gene lookup returns CDR1 LNHNV and CDR2 YYDKDF (reference sequence). J gave up 5 bases and V 8 bases, and 4 bases lay outside the gene matches. CDR3 in DNA: TGTGCCACCCTCAACAGGGGGAATGAAAAACTGTTTTTT. Translating it yields CATLNRGNEKLFF.